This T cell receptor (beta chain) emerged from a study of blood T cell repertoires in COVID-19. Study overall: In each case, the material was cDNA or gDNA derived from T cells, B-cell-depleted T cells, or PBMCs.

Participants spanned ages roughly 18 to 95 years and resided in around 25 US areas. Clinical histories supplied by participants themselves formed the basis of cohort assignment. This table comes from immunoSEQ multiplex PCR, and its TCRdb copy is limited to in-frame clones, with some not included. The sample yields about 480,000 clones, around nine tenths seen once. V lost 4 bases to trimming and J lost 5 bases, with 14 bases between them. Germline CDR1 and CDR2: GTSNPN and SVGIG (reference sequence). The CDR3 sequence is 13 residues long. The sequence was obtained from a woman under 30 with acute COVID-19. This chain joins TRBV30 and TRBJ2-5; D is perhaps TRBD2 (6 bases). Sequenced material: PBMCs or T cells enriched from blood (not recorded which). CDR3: CAWIPAGRETQYF. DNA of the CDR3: TGTGCCTGGATTCCTGCAGGGAGGGAGACCCAGTACTTC.